This T cell receptor beta chain appears in the sequencing data of a study of shared clonotypes between healthy human individuals. TCRdb's copy holds only in-frame clones and misses some; the assay was immunoSEQ multiplex PCR. This table holds some 1,100,000 clones, around 82% found once. The CDR3 runs to 15 residues. Germline lookup yields CDR1 MDHEN and CDR2 SYDVKM. With 6 bases removed from V and 4 bases from J, the gap between germline ends came to 18 bases. The chain carries TRBV28 and TRBJ1-2, with D tentatively TRBD1 (5 bases). The sequenced sample consisted of memory CD4+ T cells from PBMCs. Described subset: CD45RA-negative fraction. This TCR was sampled from a man between 18 and 29 years old in good health. Some clones in this sample may be carry-over from other donors' samples. In nucleotides, the CDR3 is TGTGCCAGCAGCAACGGGGGACCGCTTAGCTATGGCTACACCTTC. This translates into CASSNGGPLSYGYTF.